The rows below give T cell receptor beta chains drawn from one sample of a study of T cell changes during pregnancy in multiple sclerosis. Clones were read by immunoSEQ multiplex PCR, and TCRdb kept only the in-frame ones, dropping some. Among around 95,000 clones listed, 92% were seen once. Sample: peripheral blood, taken after pregnancy. The receptors derive from a female donor in good health, enrolled as a control in a pregnancy study. CDR3s include the opening cysteine and the closing phenylalanine or tryptophan. The D gene is left open where the match is weak.

CDR3 protein: CASNKEGWTTTGELFF
CDR3 DNA: TGCGCCAGCAACAAGGAGGGGTGGACTACCACCGGGGAGCTGTTTTTT
D gene: -
J gene: TRBJ2-2
V gene: TRBV4-1

CDR3 protein: CASSMAGGFQETQYF
CDR3 DNA: TGTGCCAGTAGTATGGCGGGGGGATTCCAAGAGACCCAGTACTTC
D gene: TRBD2
J gene: TRBJ2-5
V gene: TRBV19

CDR3 protein: CASSPQGLDTDTQYF
CDR3 DNA: TGCGCCAGCAGCCCCCAGGGATTAGATACAGATACGCAGTATTTT
D gene: -
J gene: TRBJ2-3
V gene: TRBV5-1

CDR3 protein: CASSPGQNYEQYF
CDR3 DNA: TGTGCCAGTAGTCCGGGACAGAACTACGAGCAGTACTTC
D gene: TRBD1
J gene: TRBJ2-7
V gene: TRBV19

CDR3 protein: CASSLEAGGSYEQYF
CDR3 DNA: TGTGCCAGCAGCTTAGAAGCGGGGGGTTCCTACGAGCAGTACTTC
D gene: TRBD2
J gene: TRBJ2-7
V gene: TRBV7-8

CDR3 protein: CASSPWEGRIEKLFF
CDR3 DNA: TGTGCCAGCAGCCCCTGGGAGGGACGTATTGAAAAACTGTTTTTT
D gene: -
J gene: TRBJ1-4
V gene: TRBV14

CDR3 protein: CASSPTRGRLNEQFF
CDR3 DNA: TGTGCCAGCAGCCCCACCCGCGGGAGATTAAATGAGCAGTTCTTC
D gene: TRBD2
J gene: TRBJ2-1
V gene: TRBV7-9

CDR3 protein: CASSLRQGPNQPQHF
CDR3 DNA: TGTGCCAGCAGCCTACGACAGGGCCCCAATCAGCCCCAGCATTTT
D gene: TRBD1
J gene: TRBJ1-5
V gene: TRBV5-6

CDR3 protein: CASSRASEAGQHF
CDR3 DNA: TGTGCCAGCAGCCGAGCTTCAGAGGCGGGACAGCATTTT
D gene: -
J gene: TRBJ1-5
V gene: TRBV11-2

CDR3 protein: CASSEAPGQGNQPQHF
CDR3 DNA: TGTGCCAGCAGTGAAGCCCCGGGACAGGGCAATCAGCCCCAGCATTTT
D gene: TRBD1
J gene: TRBJ1-5
V gene: TRBV6-1

CDR3 protein: CASSLRTDYGYTF
CDR3 DNA: TGTGCCAGCAGCTTACGTACAGACTATGGCTACACCTTC
D gene: -
J gene: TRBJ1-2
V gene: TRBV11-2

CDR3 protein: CASSLTGTADYEQYF
CDR3 DNA: TGTGCCAGCAGTTTAACCGGGACAGCAGACTACGAGCAGTACTTC
D gene: TRBD1
J gene: TRBJ2-7
V gene: TRBV9

CDR3 protein: CASSQDSNQPQHF
CDR3 DNA: TGTGCCAGCAGCCAGGATAGCAATCAGCCCCAGCATTTT
D gene: -
J gene: TRBJ1-5
V gene: TRBV6-4

CDR3 protein: CASYGLAGGRETQYF
CDR3 DNA: TGTGCCAGCTATGGACTAGCGGGAGGTCGGGAGACCCAGTACTTC
D gene: TRBD2
J gene: TRBJ2-5
V gene: TRBV5-6

CDR3 protein: CASSVPFIGVTVMNTEAFF
CDR3 DNA: TGTGCCAGCAGCGTCCCATTCATAGGGGTAACAGTCATGAACACTGAAGCTTTCTTT
D gene: -
J gene: TRBJ1-1
V gene: TRBV9

CDR3 protein: CASSQGVLSYNEQFF
CDR3 DNA: TGTGCCAGCAGCCAAGGAGTACTCTCCTACAATGAGCAGTTCTTC
D gene: -
J gene: TRBJ2-1
V gene: TRBV14

CDR3 protein: CASILVAGSVGGYTF
CDR3 DNA: TGCGCCAGCATCCTGGTGGCGGGTAGTGTAGGTGGCTACACCTTC
D gene: -
J gene: TRBJ1-2
V gene: TRBV5-1

CDR3 protein: CASTKADSSSETQYF
CDR3 DNA: TGCGCCAGCACCAAGGCGGACAGTTCCTCAGAGACCCAGTACTTC
D gene: -
J gene: TRBJ2-5
V gene: TRBV5-1

CDR3 protein: CASAPLAGWSSYEQYF
CDR3 DNA: TGTGCCAGCGCCCCGCTAGCGGGGTGGAGCTCCTACGAGCAGTACTTC
D gene: TRBD2
J gene: TRBJ2-7
V gene: TRBV27

CDR3 protein: CASRKIQGTNEQFF
CDR3 DNA: TGCGCCAGCAGGAAAATACAGGGGACGAATGAGCAGTTCTTC
D gene: TRBD1
J gene: TRBJ2-1
V gene: TRBV4-1

CDR3 protein: CASSQGQGALAKNIQYF
CDR3 DNA: TGTGCCAGCAGTCAAGGACAGGGGGCCCTAGCCAAAAACATTCAGTACTTC
D gene: TRBD1
J gene: TRBJ2-4
V gene: TRBV28

CDR3 protein: CASSQRTGGNTEAFF
CDR3 DNA: TGTGCCAGCAGCCAGAGGACAGGCGGAAACACTGAAGCTTTCTTT
D gene: TRBD1
J gene: TRBJ1-1
V gene: TRBV14